Presented here are 30 T cell receptor beta chains from one specimen sequenced in a study of shared clonotypes between healthy human individuals. The assay was immunoSEQ multiplex PCR, and TCRdb's table has in-frame clones only and misses some. Seen here are about 610,000 clones, around 97% observed once, and the top ten hold about 0.06%. The source material was naive CD4+ T cells sorted from blood. Subset of the sample: CD45RA+ positively selected. The receptors here all came from a woman aged 30 to 39 in good health.

The V gene is TRBV6-6, the J gene TRBJ2-5; the D is unclear. Trimming pared 2 bases from V and 2 bases from J, leaving 12 bases between. CDR3 size: 15 residues. In germline, CDR1 is MNHNY, CDR2 SVGAGI (reference sequence). Here the CDR3 reads CASSYVAPGQETQYF. The DNA for the CDR3 is TGTGCCAGCAGTTACGTGGCCCCAGGACAAGAGACCCAGTACTTC.

The genes are TRBV25-1 and TRBJ2-1, with a tentative D call TRBD1 (6 bases). V dropped 6 bases and J dropped 4 bases, with 10 bases sitting between them. The CDR3 covers 13 residues. CDR1 MGHDK and CDR2 SYGVNS come from the germline V gene. Written as DNA, the CDR3 is TGTGCCAGCAGCCATGACAGGTACAATGAGCAGTTCTTC. Translating gives CASSHDRYNEQFF. Variable domain in full (rest from reference TRBV25-1 and TRBJ2-1): EADIYQTPRYLVIGTGKKITLECSQTMGHDKMYWYQQDPGMELHLIHYSYGVNSTEKGDLSSESTVSRIRTEHFPLTLESARPSHTSQYLCASSHDRYNEQFFGPGTRLTVL.

The rearrangement links TRBV4-2 to TRBJ1-2; D is unclear. The V gene lost 0 bases and the J gene lost 5 bases, with 4 bases spanning the gap. Germline V gene lookup returns CDR1 LGHNA and CDR2 YNFKEQ. The CDR3 has 12 residues. The CDR3 reads CASSQDSYGYTF. The CDR3 region has the DNA TGTGCCAGCAGCCAAGATTCGTATGGCTACACCTTC.

The count of this clone is one. The chain employs TRBV5-1 and TRBJ2-7; possible D gene TRBD2, 6 bases. Trimming shortened V by 3 bases and J by 3 bases, and 10 bases separated the two germline ends. CDR1 is SGHRS and CDR2 is YFSETQ in the germline V gene. The CDR3 is 13 residues long. CDR3 sequence: CASSSGSFYEQYF. CDR3 in DNA: TGCGCCAGCAGCTCCGGGAGTTTCTACGAGCAGTACTTC.

This rearrangement joins TRBV18 to TRBJ1-3, with D tentatively TRBD1 (6 bases). The V gene lost 0 bases and the J gene lost 15 bases, with 15 bases spanning the gap. Germline assignment: CDR1 KGHSH and CDR2 LQKENI. The CDR3 has 13 amino acids. The CDR3 DNA reads as TGTGCCAGCTCACCACCAACGGACAGCTCCCGATATTTT. This gives the protein CASSPPTDSSRYF.

The rearrangement joins TRBV9 to TRBJ1-2; 9 nucleotides agree with TRBD1. The V gene end was trimmed by 4 bases and the J gene end by 3 bases; junction bases not matched to a gene: 7. Germline CDR1 is SGDLS and CDR2 is YYNGEE. CDR3 size: 15 residues. CDR3 in DNA: TGTGCCAGCAGCCCGGGACAGGGTGGTTACTATGGCTACACCTTC. It yields the protein CASSPGQGGYYGYTF.

The V and J genes are TRBV10-3 and TRBJ1-3, with D unclear. From germline, CDR1 is ENHRY and CDR2 SYGVKD. The CDR3 has 17 residues. Trimming stripped 0 bases from V and 0 bases from J, with 12 bases between. The CDR3 bases are TGTGCCATCAGTGAGTCTTGGGGTCTTAGCTCTGGAAACACCATATATTTT. Residues: CAISESWGLSSGNTIYF.

The chain recombines TRBV28 with TRBJ1-5; D not certain. CDR1 and CDR2 from the germline V gene are MDHEN and SYDVKM. Trimming left V 4 bases short and J 4 bases short, with 14 bases between. The CDR3 covers 15 residues. The CDR3: CASSSRRGKNQPQHF. CDR3 coding DNA: TGTGCCAGCAGTTCCCGCCGCGGGAAAAATCAGCCCCAGCATTTT.

This sequence joins TRBV19 and TRBJ1-5, with 8 bases identical to TRBD1. V shed 5 bases and J 2 bases; nucleotides not matched to a gene: 8. Germline lookup yields CDR1 LNHDA and CDR2 SQIVND (reference sequence). This CDR3 contains 16 residues. In nucleotides, the CDR3 is TGTGCCAGTAGTTCCCGACAGGGACAGGGCAATCAGCCCCAGCATTTT. As protein: CASSSRQGQGNQPQHF.

The chain employs TRBV19 and TRBJ1-5; D is unresolved. This CDR3 is built from 14 residues. The V and J ends lost 7 bases and 9 bases respectively, with 19 bases between them. Germline CDR1 is LNHDA and CDR2 is SQIVND (reference sequence). This CDR3 is CASKIEGGMGPQHF. As DNA, the CDR3 is TGTGCCAGTAAAATCGAGGGCGGGATGGGGCCCCAGCATTTT.

The V call is TRBV7-2, the J call TRBJ2-7; D ambiguous. The germline V gene has CDR1 SGHTA and CDR2 FQGNSA. The CDR3 length is 16 residues. The V and J ends lost 5 bases and 0 bases respectively, with 17 bases between them. The CDR3 loop reads CASSRPPPSRSYEQYF. CDR3 bases: TGTGCCAGCAGCCGCCCCCCGCCATCCCGCTCCTACGAGCAGTACTTC. Full variable domain (rest looked up from reference TRBV7-2 and TRBJ2-7): GAGVSQSPSNKVTEKGKDVELRCDPISGHTALYWYRQSLGQGLEFLIYFQGNSAPDKSGLPSDRFSAERTGGSVSTLTIQRTQQEDSAVYLCASSRPPPSRSYEQYFGPGTRLTVT.

The genes are TRBV6-5 and TRBJ2-1; maybe TRBD2 (6 bases). The CDR3 runs to 14 residues. V lost 6 bases to trimming and J lost 3 bases, with 12 bases between them. The germline V gene has CDR1 MNHEY and CDR2 SVGAGI. The CDR3 here is CASSPRGNYNEQFF. DNA of the CDR3: TGTGCCAGCAGCCCCCGGGGGAACTACAATGAGCAGTTCTTC.

This rearrangement joins TRBV7-2 to TRBJ1-6, with a weak D call TRBD1 (5 bases). Germline CDR1 reads SGHTA; CDR2 reads FQGNSA. The CDR3 has 16 residues. V was clipped by 1 base and J by 12 bases, with 19 bases between them. CDR3 in amino acids: CASSLVQGAGGGPLHF. The DNA for the CDR3 is TGTGCCAGCAGCTTAGTCCAGGGAGCAGGAGGCGGACCCCTCCACTTT.

The gene calls are TRBV14 and TRBJ2-1, with D perhaps being TRBD1 or TRBD2 (5 bases each). The CDR3 sequence is 13 residues long. Germline CDR1 and CDR2: SGHDN and FVKESK. V shed 2 bases and J shed 9 bases, with 11 bases lying between them. The CDR3 DNA follows: TGTGCCAGCAGCCAATCCCTCGGGGCTGAGCAGTTCTTC. Translating gives CASSQSLGAEQFF.

V usage is TRBV27 and J usage is TRBJ2-7, with D hard to call. The CDR3 runs to 13 residues. The V and J ends lost 6 bases and 2 bases respectively, with 11 bases between them. Germline CDR1 MNHEY, CDR2 SMNVEV (reference sequence). The CDR3 loop reads CASSRDWTYEQYF. CDR3 bases: TGTGCCAGCAGCCGTGACTGGACCTACGAGCAGTACTTC.

V and J are TRBV11-3 and TRBJ2-1; D gene uncertain. CDR1 is SGHNT and CDR2 is YENEEA in the germline V gene. The CDR3 is made up of 14 amino acids. V shed 5 bases and J shed 2 bases, with 10 bases lying between them. CDR3: CASSDRQAYNEQFF. CDR3 DNA sequence: TGTGCCAGCAGCGACCGGCAGGCCTACAATGAGCAGTTCTTC. Supplemented by reference TRBV11-3 and TRBJ2-1, the full variable domain reads EAGVVQSPRYKIIEKKQPVAFWCNPISGHNTLYWYLQNLGQGPELLIRYENEEAVDDSQLPKDRFSAERLKGVDSTLKIQPAELGDSAVYLCASSDRQAYNEQFFGPGTRLTVL.

The J gene is TRBJ2-7, the V gene TRBV28; 8 positions agree with TRBD2. With 6 bases clipped from V and 5 bases from J, the junction kept 9 bases outside the gene matches. This CDR3 has 14 residues. Germline lookup yields CDR1 MDHEN and CDR2 SYDVKM. As DNA, the CDR3 is TGTGCCAGCAGACCTCGGACTAGCTTCGACGAGCAGTACTTC. This encodes CASRPRTSFDEQYF. Variable domain in full (rest from reference TRBV28 and TRBJ2-7): DVKVTQSSRYLVKRTGEKVFLECVQDMDHENMFWYRQDPGLGLRLIYFSYDVKMKEKGDIPEGYSVSREKKERFSLILESASTNQTSMYLCASRPRTSFDEQYFGPGTRLTVT.

The chain links TRBV7-9 to TRBJ1-4; D remains ambiguous. Per the germline V gene, CDR1 is SEHNR and CDR2 is FQNEAQ (reference sequence). V was trimmed by 3 bases and J by 12 bases, leaving 14 bases between them. CDR3 length: 13 residues. The CDR3 sequence: CASSFDGPRELFF. DNA for the CDR3: TGTGCCAGCAGCTTCGACGGCCCGAGAGAACTGTTTTTT.

This clone was found once. The gene calls are TRBV6-1 and TRBJ2-3; TRBD1 is a possible D gene (6 bases). The V gene lost 5 bases and the J gene lost 0 bases, with 12 bases spanning the gap. Germline CDR1 reads MNHNS; CDR2 reads SASEGT. The CDR3 runs to 15 residues. CDR3 nucleotide sequence: TGTGCCAGCAGTAGACAGGCGACTAGCACAGATACGCAGTATTTT. This encodes CASSRQATSTDTQYF.

This chain uses TRBV5-1 with TRBJ2-1, with TRBD2 matching 8 bases. CDR3 length: 15 residues. V lost 4 bases to trimming and J lost 4 bases; unmatched junction nucleotides: 7. Germline CDR1 and CDR2: SGHRS and YFSETQ. The CDR3 spells CASSRVAGLYNEQFF. CDR3 DNA sequence: TGCGCCAGCAGCAGAGTAGCGGGATTGTACAATGAGCAGTTCTTC.

The CDR3 DNA reads as TGTGCCAGCAGAACTAATGAAAAACTGTTTTTT. It is translated as CASRTNEKLFF. V is TRBV28 and J is TRBJ1-4; no firm D call. With 6 bases removed from V and 1 base from J, the gap between germline ends came to 0 bases. Germline CDR1 and CDR2: MDHEN and SYDVKM. This CDR3 contains 11 residues.

V is TRBV4-1 and J is TRBJ2-3, with 9 bases that match TRBD2. Trimming took 5 bases from V and 3 from J; bases not matched to a gene: 9. From germline, CDR1 is MGHRA and CDR2 YSYEKL. This CDR3 is built from 16 residues. CDR3 in amino acids: CASSYHSGSGTDTQYF. CDR3 bases: TGCGCCAGCAGCTACCATAGCGGGAGTGGGACAGATACGCAGTATTTT.

Points on this clone: One end of the junction varies from germline; a read error may be responsible. The J gene is TRBJ1-1, the V gene TRBV25-1, with 8 bases that match TRBD1. The CDR3 consists of 14 residues. The germline CDR1 and CDR2 sequences are MGHDK and SYGVNS. The CDR3 protein is CASSVRQGNSEAFF. CDR3 DNA sequence: TGTGCCAGCAGTGTTCGACAGGGGAACTCTGAAGCTTTCTTT.

This chain uses TRBV11-2 with TRBJ1-2, with D uncertain. V was shortened by 1 base and J by 4 bases, with 10 bases between the two germline ends. Germline V gives CDR1 SGHAT, CDR2 FQNNGV. CDR3 size: 14 residues. In DNA, the CDR3 is TGTGCCAGCAGCTTAGTCCCAGGCACCTATGGCTACACCTTC. This encodes CASSLVPGTYGYTF.

The rearrangement links TRBV28 to TRBJ2-1; no reliable D call. The V gene lost 2 bases and the J gene lost 3 bases, with 8 bases spanning the gap. Germline V lookup: CDR1 MDHEN, CDR2 SYDVKM. The CDR3 sequence is 14 residues long. The CDR3 DNA is TGTGCCAGCAGTTTAGAACTGAACTACAATGAGCAGTTCTTC. Protein sequence: CASSLELNYNEQFF.

The rearrangement uses TRBV5-4 and TRBJ1-1; D gene ambiguous. Germline V gives CDR1 SGHNT, CDR2 YYREEE (reference sequence). Trimming took 0 bases from V and 8 from J, leaving 8 bases between them. The CDR3 covers 12 residues. The CDR3 protein is CASSLEGREAFF. CDR3 DNA: TGTGCCAGCAGCTTGGAAGGCAGAGAAGCTTTCTTT.

The V call is TRBV7-9, the J call TRBJ1-1; no clear D. Germline V lookup: CDR1 SEHNR, CDR2 FQNEAQ (reference sequence). The CDR3 is 12 residues long. The V end was cut by 1 base, the J end by 13 bases, with 13 bases between. The CDR3 region has the DNA TGTGCCAGCAGCTTAGAACTTGTGAGCGGTTTCTTT. Translating it yields CASSLELVSGFF.

In the case of this clone: Other DNA sequences of this sample code for an identical CDR3. V gene TRBV25-1 combines with J gene TRBJ1-2, with D uncertain. The CDR3 is made up of 13 amino acids. In germline, CDR1 is MGHDK, CDR2 SYGVNS. The V gene lost 0 bases and the J gene lost 5 bases, with 7 bases spanning the gap. DNA for the CDR3: TGTGCCAGCAGTGAATATACGGGGTATGGCTACACCTTC. This gives the protein CASSEYTGYGYTF.

This clone showed up just once. The chain combines TRBV6-1 with TRBJ2-7; D not resolved. The CDR3 runs to 14 residues. The germline V gene has CDR1 MNHNS and CDR2 SASEGT. The V and J ends lost 6 bases and 5 bases respectively, with 17 bases between them. The CDR3 region is CASRDVLRHDEQYF. The CDR3 DNA is TGTGCCAGCAGAGACGTGCTAAGGCACGACGAGCAGTACTTC.

The gene calls are TRBV7-2 and TRBJ2-1; TRBD2 aligns across 10 bases. The CDR3 has 15 residues. Germline CDR1 SGHTA, CDR2 FQGNSA. J gave up 4 bases and V 0 bases, and 0 bases lay outside the gene matches. CDR3 in amino acids: CASSLALAGYNEQFF. CDR3 bases: TGTGCCAGCAGCTTAGCACTAGCGGGGTACAATGAGCAGTTCTTC.